Sequencing of this T cell receptor (beta chain) was carried out in a study of early T cells in non-severe SARS-CoV-2 infection. Study conclusions and caveats: VDJdb matching, biased toward anti-spike CD8 responses, missed private and CD4 specificities.

This clonotype was detected many times. Its target is not known. The TCR library protocol was used to attach unique molecular identifiers. These identifiers were attached to individual cDNA molecules. MiXCR, applied by TCRdb to the 5' RACE reads, yields one record per CDR3 protein. The sample consists of about 64,000 distinct CDR3 sequences, more than 4% of them appearing once. The CDR3 runs 15 residues. Germline V lookup: CDR1 SGHKS, CDR2 YYEKEE (reference sequence). The ends were cut back, 0 bases at V and 4 bases at J, with 13 bases in the middle. The sequencing sample was made of whole blood. This TCR was sampled from an adult who was a healthcare worker with PCR-confirmed SARS-CoV-2 infection or an uninfected control (not recorded which). The chain links TRBV5-5 to TRBJ1-2; D possibly corresponds to TRBD1 (6 bases). The CDR3 DNA sequence: TGTGCCAGCAGCTTGGGAGTACAGGGAGGCTATGGCTACACCTTC. Translating it yields CASSLGVQGGYGYTF.